Listed here are 13 T cell receptor beta chains from one sample, sequenced in a study of shared clonotypes between healthy human individuals. Only CD45RO-negative cells positively selected for CCR7 counted as naive CD8 cells, so terminally differentiated effector memory CD45RA+ cells were excluded. Data came from immunoSEQ multiplex PCR; TCRdb stores just in-frame clones and leaves some out. The sample consists of about 1,900,000 clones, about 94% of them appearing once. The sequencing sample was made of naive CD8+ T cells sorted from blood. The receptors stem from a man between 18 and 35 years old in good health.

The rearrangement uses TRBV25-1 and TRBJ1-5, with D unresolved. This CDR3 is built from 14 residues. Looked up from germline, CDR1 is MGHDK and CDR2 is SYGVNS. Trimming shortened V by 5 bases and J by 1 base, and 9 bases separated the two germline ends. The CDR3 protein is CASSITESNQPQHF. The CDR3, as DNA: TGTGCCAGCAGTATTACAGAAAGCAATCAGCCCCAGCATTTT. The variable domain in full, completed from reference TRBV25-1 and TRBJ1-5, reads EADIYQTPRYLVIGTGKKITLECSQTMGHDKMYWYQQDPGMELHLIHYSYGVNSTEKGDLSSESTVSRIRTEHFPLTLESARPSHTSQYLCASSITESNQPQHFGDGTRLSIL.

The chain uses TRBV4-1 and TRBJ1-1; the D gene is possibly TRBD1 (5 bases). Trimming removed 2 bases at V and 3 bases at J, with 16 bases between. The CDR3 is 16 amino acids. The V gene's germline CDR1 is MGHRA and CDR2 YSYEKL. CDR3 in DNA: TGCGCCAGCAGCCAAATACCCGGGGCGGGGGACACTGAAGCTTTCTTT. Translating gives CASSQIPGAGDTEAFF.

In regard to this clone: Other nucleotide sequences from this sample produce the same CDR3. CDR3 DNA: TGCGCCAGCAGCCAGGGTGGCAATGAGCAGTTCTTC. This codes for CASSQGGNEQFF. The rearrangement links TRBV4-1 to TRBJ2-1; unclear D gene. The CDR3 is 12 amino acids. V gave up 3 bases and J gave up 6 bases, with 6 bases separating them. Per the germline V gene, CDR1 is MGHRA and CDR2 is YSYEKL.

The CDR3 region is CASSFGLAGSVYEQYF. CDR3 coding DNA: TGTGCCAGCAGTTTCGGACTAGCGGGTTCTGTTTACGAGCAGTACTTC. The V and J genes are TRBV6-5 and TRBJ2-7; 11 bases agree with TRBD2. CDR3 length equals 16 residues. The germline gives CDR1 MNHEY, CDR2 SVGAGI. The ends lost 4 bases at V and 4 bases at J; junction bases unmatched: 9.

This chain connects TRBV7-9 to TRBJ1-2; D not certain. The CDR3 runs to 15 residues. V was trimmed by 8 bases and J by 4 bases, leaving 20 bases between them. The germline V gene encodes CDR1 SEHNR and CDR2 FQNEAQ (reference sequence). In nucleotides, the CDR3 is TGTGCCAGCGGGGAACCCGAGGAGGGTCCCTATGGCTACACCTTC. Encoded protein: CASGEPEEGPYGYTF.

V gene TRBV7-9 combines with J gene TRBJ2-3, with D unclear. This CDR3 region has 15 residues. V was cut by 7 bases and J by 4 bases, with 18 bases left in between. Germline assignment: CDR1 SEHNR and CDR2 FQNEAQ (reference sequence). The CDR3 reads CASNPPAVPADTQYF. The CDR3 nucleotides are TGTGCCAGCAACCCTCCGGCGGTGCCGGCAGATACGCAGTATTTT.

The chain has TRBV6-5 and TRBJ2-7, with D tentatively TRBD1 (6 bases). V lost 6 bases to trimming and J lost 2 bases, with 11 bases between them. The germline V gene encodes CDR1 MNHEY and CDR2 SVGAGI. This CDR3 is built from 13 residues. The CDR3, as DNA: TGTGCCAGCAGGGACGGACAGACCTACGAGCAGTACTTC. The encoded protein is CASRDGQTYEQYF.

The CDR3 loop reads CASGLGGGTIYF. As DNA, the CDR3 is TGTGCCAGCGGATTGGGGGGCGGCACCATATATTTT. The V call is TRBV5-6, the J call TRBJ1-3, with D possibly matching TRBD1 (6 bases). The CDR3 is 12 amino acids. V lost 7 bases and J 9 bases, leaving 14 bases between the germline ends. Germline values: CDR1 SGHDT, CDR2 YYEEEE.

This sequence joins TRBV7-8 and TRBJ1-5; 7 bases map to TRBD1. Germline CDR1 SGHVS, CDR2 FQNEAQ. This CDR3 contains 16 residues. V lost 1 base to trimming and J lost 0 bases; unmatched junction nucleotides: 3. CDR3 nucleotides: TGTGCCAGCAGCTTAGGTGGACAGGATAGCAATCAGCCCCAGCATTTT. This encodes CASSLGGQDSNQPQHF.

The V call is TRBV30, the J call TRBJ2-1; 9 bases are a match to TRBD2. This CDR3 has 17 residues. In germline, CDR1 is GTSNPN, CDR2 SVGIG (reference sequence). J lost 7 bases, V lost 4 bases, and 17 bases had no gene match. The CDR3 DNA is TGTGCCTGGATCGACGCGGGGGGTAGCGGGGGCCCTAATGAGCAGTTCTTC. Translated: CAWIDAGGSGGPNEQFF.

Written as DNA, the CDR3 is TGTGCCAGCAGTTACGAAGGGCAGGGTGGGACTGGCTACACCTTC. This gives the protein CASSYEGQGGTGYTF. The chain joins TRBV6-6 to TRBJ1-2, with D possibly matching TRBD1 (5 bases). Trimming took off 2 bases at V and 7 bases at J, with 17 bases between the two ends. CDR3 size: 15 residues. Germline CDR1 reads MNHNY; CDR2 reads SVGAGI (reference sequence).

The chain combines TRBV14 with TRBJ2-2; D remains unclear. The V and J ends lost 2 bases and 1 base respectively, with 11 bases between them. The length of the CDR3 is 16 residues. Germline CDR1 is SGHDN and CDR2 is FVKESK. CDR3 loop: CASSQKHVLNTGELFF. CDR3 sequence (DNA): TGTGCCAGCAGCCAAAAACATGTGCTGAACACCGGGGAGCTGTTTTTT.

The rearrangement links TRBV4-1 to TRBJ2-1; D perhaps matches TRBD1 (6 bases). This CDR3 contains 14 residues. Germline loops: CDR1 MGHRA, CDR2 YSYEKL. The ends were cut back, 8 bases at V and 4 bases at J, with 15 bases in the middle. The CDR3 nucleotides are TGCGCCAGCTCAGGGGTTTGGTTGTACAATGAGCAGTTCTTC. This codes for CASSGVWLYNEQFF.